These 19 T cell receptor beta chains came from one sample sequenced in a study of T cell repertoires in cytomegalovirus infection. No antigen has been identified for these receptors. TCRdb re-called the reads through MiXCR, storing one row per CDR3 protein. The data contain about 500,000 distinct CDR3 sequences, 33% of them seen just once; the ten biggest clones take up 17%. Sequenced here: cultured PBMCs, sampled from culture after CMV antigen stimulation. The source of these receptors is a human donor in good health (CMV status not recorded). Some clones in this sample may be carry-over from other donors' samples.

The V and J genes are TRBV28 and TRBJ1-2; D might be TRBD1 (5 bases). This CDR3 is 18 amino acids long. CDR1 and CDR2 (germline): MDHEN, SYDVKM. Trimming pared 2 bases from V and 4 bases from J, leaving 23 bases between. CDR3 coding DNA: TGTGCCAGCAGTTTAAGTCCACGTGATAAGGGGTCCCCCTATGGCTACACCTTC. It encodes CASSLSPRDKGSPYGYTF.

This rearrangement joins TRBV20-1 to TRBJ1-1, with TRBD1 identical over 8 bases. Losses at the gene ends were 5 bases for V and 3 bases for J; bases not matched to a gene: 11. CDR1 is DFQATT, CDR2 SNEGSKA, per germline (reference sequence). The CDR3 totals 15 residues. The CDR3 loop reads CSAGQGVVTDTEAFF. In DNA form, the CDR3 reads TGCAGTGCTGGACAGGGAGTCGTTACGGACACTGAAGCTTTCTTT.

Points on this clonotype: This sequence may be a read error, since a much larger clone differs from it by one base. The chain employs TRBV7-2 and TRBJ2-4, with 9 nucleotides matching TRBD2. Germline lookup yields CDR1 SGHTA and CDR2 FQGNSA. V shed 2 bases and J 1 base; nucleotides not matched to a gene: 9. This CDR3 comprises 18 residues. The CDR3, as DNA: TGTGCCAGCAGCTTATGGGCGGATGGGACTAGCGCCAAAAACATTCAGTACTTC. It specifies CASSLWADGTSAKNIQYF.

J is TRBJ1-5 and V is TRBV27; 7 bases match TRBD1. The CDR3 is made up of 17 amino acids. The trim removed 6 bases at V and 2 bases at J, leaving 13 bases unmatched. Germline assignment: CDR1 MNHEY and CDR2 SMNVEV (reference sequence). CDR3 sequence (DNA): TGTGCCAGCAGCAAATACAGCCGGACAGGCGGCAATCAGCCCCAGCATTTT. This codes for CASSKYSRTGGNQPQHF.

The J gene is TRBJ2-1, the V gene TRBV3-1; D not certain. Deletions cut 7 bases from V and 0 bases from J, with 16 bases between. Germline assignment: CDR1 LGHDT and CDR2 YNNKEL (reference sequence). The CDR3 runs 16 residues. CDR3 sequence reads: CASIASTDRSYNEQFF. The CDR3 region has the DNA TGTGCCAGCATCGCAAGTACGGATCGCTCCTACAATGAGCAGTTCTTC.

The chain joins TRBV6-2 or TRBV6-3 to TRBJ2-7, with D uncertain. The CDR3 length is 14 residues. Germline-derived CDR1 and CDR2 are MNHEY and SVGEGT. V lost 7 bases to trimming and J lost 2 bases, with 15 bases between them. The CDR3 region is CASIDPGETYEQYF. The CDR3 DNA reads as TGTGCCAGCATCGACCCAGGTGAGACCTACGAGCAGTACTTC.

This chain joins TRBV5-1 and TRBJ2-1; 7 nucleotides match TRBD2. With V trimmed by 0 bases and J by 7 bases, 7 bases remained unmatched. CDR1 and CDR2 from the germline V gene are SGHRS and YFSETQ. This CDR3 is 15 amino acids long. CDR3 DNA: TGCGCCAGCAGCTTGGAGGGAGGGCTTGTTAATGAGCAGTTCTTC. As protein: CASSLEGGLVNEQFF.

V and J are TRBV7-8 and TRBJ2-2; D is uncertain. Germline CDR1 and CDR2: SGHVS and FQNEAQ. Trimming took off 3 bases at V and 1 base at J, with 18 bases between the two ends. The CDR3 has 18 amino acids. Here the CDR3 DNA reads TGTGCCAGCAGCTTCTATCGCCCCCAAGGCCTGAACACCGGGGAGCTGTTTTTT. Its protein product is CASSFYRPQGLNTGELFF.

The rearrangement links TRBV29-1 to TRBJ2-3; 9 nucleotides match TRBD2. Germline assignment: CDR1 SQVTM and CDR2 ANQGSEA. The CDR3 consists of 15 residues. The ends lost 6 bases at V and 5 bases at J; junction bases unmatched: 12. The CDR3: CSVSPEAGGVDTQYF. The CDR3, as DNA: TGCAGCGTGTCTCCCGAAGCGGGAGGCGTAGATACGCAGTATTTT.

This rearrangement joins TRBV4-3 to TRBJ2-3; D not certain. Per germline, CDR1 LGHNA and CDR2 YSLEER. With 4 bases removed from V and 0 bases from J, the gap between germline ends came to 20 bases. This CDR3 is built from 18 residues. The CDR3 region has the DNA TGCGCCAGCAGCCTTGGACCTCCTTCGCGTACTAGCACAGATACGCAGTATTTT. Its translation: CASSLGPPSRTSTDTQYF.

This clonotype was picked up a small number of times. CDR3 loop: CASSPEDREGQPQHF. The CDR3 region has the DNA TGTGCCAGTAGTCCCGAGGACAGGGAAGGTCAGCCCCAGCATTTT. V and J are TRBV19 and TRBJ1-5; 8 bases line up with TRBD1. V shed 5 bases and J 6 bases; nucleotides not matched to a gene: 9. The CDR3 totals 15 residues. In germline, CDR1 is LNHDA, CDR2 SQIVND (reference sequence).

The chain links TRBV24-1 to TRBJ2-1; 8 bases fit TRBD2. V shed 3 bases, J shed 7 bases, and the junction held 7 bases outside the gene matches. From germline, CDR1 is KGHDR and CDR2 SFDVKD. The length of the CDR3 is 15 residues. Here the CDR3 DNA reads TGTGCCACCAGTGATGTTGCGGGAGGAGGTAATGAGCAGTTCTTC. Its translation: CATSDVAGGGNEQFF.

The V and J genes are TRBV6-8 and TRBJ1-1, with D maybe TRBD1 (6 bases). The CDR3 loop spans 15 amino acids. Germline CDR1 MNHGY, CDR2 SAAAGT. The germline V and J ends were trimmed by 5 bases and 0 bases, with 13 bases remaining between them. The CDR3 is CASSPNRVLNTEAFF. The CDR3 bases are TGTGCCAGCAGTCCTAACAGGGTCTTGAACACTGAAGCTTTCTTT.

The rearrangement joins TRBV12-3 or TRBV12-4 to TRBJ2-3; TRBD2 matches at 10 bases. The CDR3 is 16 residues long. V was pared by 7 bases and J by 0 bases, with 7 bases of the junction left unmatched. CDR3 in amino acids: CASNPGLASSTDTQYF. In DNA, the CDR3 is TGTGCCAGCAATCCGGGACTAGCGTCTAGCACAGATACGCAGTATTTT.

This chain links TRBV11-2 with TRBJ2-5, with unresolved D. The CDR3 contains 17 residues. The V gene lost 3 bases and the J gene lost 1 base, with 18 bases spanning the gap. Germline CDR1 reads SGHAT; CDR2 reads FQNNGV. The DNA of the CDR3 is TGTGCCAGCAGCTTCCTGTTTACACTCGACGGCCAAGAGACCCAGTACTTC. This sequence encodes CASSFLFTLDGQETQYF.

There are a few counts of this clonotype. The chain joins TRBV12-3 or TRBV12-4 to TRBJ2-3; TRBD2 aligns across 12 bases. After removal of 6 bases from V and 4 bases from J, the junction contained 5 bases not matched to a gene. The CDR3 is 15 amino acids. Here the CDR3 DNA reads TGTGCCAGCAGCATACTAGCGGGAGGACCAGATACGCAGTATTTT. Its translation: CASSILAGGPDTQYF.

The chain couples TRBV7-6 to TRBJ2-3; 12 nucleotides line up with TRBD2. The CDR3 loop spans 19 amino acids. J was trimmed by 3 bases and V by 0 bases; bases with no gene match: 10. Looked up from germline, CDR1 is SGHVS and CDR2 is FNYEAQ. CDR3 sequence reads: CASSLAPFASGRATDTQYF. CDR3 DNA: TGTGCCAGCAGCTTAGCGCCCTTCGCTAGCGGGAGGGCGACAGATACGCAGTATTTT.

The J gene is TRBJ1-2, the V gene TRBV7-9, with 7 bases aligning to TRBD1. CDR1 is SEHNR, CDR2 FQNEAQ, per germline (reference sequence). After removal of 6 bases from V and 4 bases from J, the junction contained 14 bases not matched to a gene. CDR3 length: 16 amino acids. The CDR3 spells CASSPNSGGLAYGYTF. CDR3 nucleotide sequence: TGTGCCAGCAGTCCGAACTCAGGGGGTCTGGCCTATGGCTACACCTTC.

This chain joins TRBV27 and TRBJ1-5, with D perhaps TRBD1 (6 bases). CDR3 length: 16 amino acids. With 0 bases removed from V and 2 bases from J, the gap between germline ends came to 11 bases. Germline CDR1 MNHEY, CDR2 SMNVEV (reference sequence). CDR3 protein: CASSLSGRGGNQPQHF. The CDR3 DNA reads TGTGCCAGCAGTTTATCAGGCAGGGGCGGCAATCAGCCCCAGCATTTT.